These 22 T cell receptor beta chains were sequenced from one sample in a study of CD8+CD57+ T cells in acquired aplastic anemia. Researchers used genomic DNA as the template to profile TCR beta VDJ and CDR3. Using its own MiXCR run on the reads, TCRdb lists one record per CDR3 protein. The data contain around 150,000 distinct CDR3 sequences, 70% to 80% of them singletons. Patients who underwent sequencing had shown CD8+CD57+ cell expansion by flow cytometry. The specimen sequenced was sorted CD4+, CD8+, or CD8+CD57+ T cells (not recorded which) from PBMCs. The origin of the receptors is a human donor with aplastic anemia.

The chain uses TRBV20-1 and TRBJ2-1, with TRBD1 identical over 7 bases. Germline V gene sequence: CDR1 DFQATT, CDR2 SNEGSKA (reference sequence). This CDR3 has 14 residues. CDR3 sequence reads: CSASGGPGNNEQFF. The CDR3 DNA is TGCAGCGCATCAGGGGGTCCAGGGAACAATGAGCAGTTCTTC.

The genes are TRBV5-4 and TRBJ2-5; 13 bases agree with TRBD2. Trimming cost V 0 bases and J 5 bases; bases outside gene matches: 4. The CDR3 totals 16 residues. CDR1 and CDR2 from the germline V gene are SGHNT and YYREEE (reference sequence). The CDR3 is CASSLGTSGGTETQYF. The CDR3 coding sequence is TGTGCCAGCAGCTTGGGGACTAGCGGGGGTACGGAGACCCAGTACTTC.

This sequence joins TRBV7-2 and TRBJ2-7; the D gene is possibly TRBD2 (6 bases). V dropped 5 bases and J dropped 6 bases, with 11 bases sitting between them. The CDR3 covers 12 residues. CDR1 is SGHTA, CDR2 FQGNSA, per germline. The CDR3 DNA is TGTGCCAGCAGCCTGATGGGGGGCGAGCAGTACTTC. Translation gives CASSLMGGEQYF.

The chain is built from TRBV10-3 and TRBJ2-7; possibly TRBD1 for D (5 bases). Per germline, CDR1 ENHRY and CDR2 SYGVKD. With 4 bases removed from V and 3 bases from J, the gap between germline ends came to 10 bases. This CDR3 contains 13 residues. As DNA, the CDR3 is TGTGCCATCAGTGTGACGGACATCTACGAGCAGTACTTC. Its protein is CAISVTDIYEQYF.

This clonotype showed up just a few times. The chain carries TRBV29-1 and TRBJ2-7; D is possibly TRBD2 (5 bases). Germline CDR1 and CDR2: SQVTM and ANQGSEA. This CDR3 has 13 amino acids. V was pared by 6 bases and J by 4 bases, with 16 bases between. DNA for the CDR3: TGCAGCGTAAAACTCGGGGAATCGTACGAGCAGTACTTC. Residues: CSVKLGESYEQYF.

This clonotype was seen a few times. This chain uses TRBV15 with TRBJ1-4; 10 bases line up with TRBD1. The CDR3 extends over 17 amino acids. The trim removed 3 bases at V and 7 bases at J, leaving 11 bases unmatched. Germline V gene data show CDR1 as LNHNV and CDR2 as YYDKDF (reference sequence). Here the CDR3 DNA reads TGTGCCACCAGCAGCGACCGGGACAGGGGCGAGGGTGAAAAACTGTTTTTT. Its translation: CATSSDRDRGEGEKLFF.

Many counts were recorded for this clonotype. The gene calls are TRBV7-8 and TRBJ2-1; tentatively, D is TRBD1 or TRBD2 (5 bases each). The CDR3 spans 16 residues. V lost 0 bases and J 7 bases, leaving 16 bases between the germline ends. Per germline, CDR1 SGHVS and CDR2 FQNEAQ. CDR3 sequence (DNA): TGTGCCAGCAGCTTAGCAAGGCCTCTAGAGGGGAATGAGCAGTTCTTC. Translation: CASSLARPLEGNEQFF.

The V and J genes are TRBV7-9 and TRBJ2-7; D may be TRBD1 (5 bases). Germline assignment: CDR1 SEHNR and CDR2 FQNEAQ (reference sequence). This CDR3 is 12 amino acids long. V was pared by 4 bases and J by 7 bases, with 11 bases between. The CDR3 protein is CASSSGTGEQYF. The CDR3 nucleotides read TGTGCCAGCAGCTCGGGCACAGGAGAGCAGTACTTC.

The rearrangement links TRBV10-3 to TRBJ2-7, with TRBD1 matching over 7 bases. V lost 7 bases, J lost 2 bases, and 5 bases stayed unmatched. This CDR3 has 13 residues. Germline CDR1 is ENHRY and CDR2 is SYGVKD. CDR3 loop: CAIKPGQTYEQYF. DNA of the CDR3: TGTGCCATCAAACCGGGACAGACCTACGAGCAGTACTTC.

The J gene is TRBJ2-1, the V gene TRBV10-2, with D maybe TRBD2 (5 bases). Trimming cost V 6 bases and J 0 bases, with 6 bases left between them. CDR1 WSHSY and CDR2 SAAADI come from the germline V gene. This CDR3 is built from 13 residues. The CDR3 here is CASRAGSYNEQFF. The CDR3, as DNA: TGCGCCAGCAGGGCGGGCTCCTACAATGAGCAGTTCTTC.

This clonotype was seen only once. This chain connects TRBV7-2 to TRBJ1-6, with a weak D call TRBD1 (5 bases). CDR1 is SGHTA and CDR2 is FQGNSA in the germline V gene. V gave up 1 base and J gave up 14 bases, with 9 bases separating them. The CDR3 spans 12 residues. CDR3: CASSLGGGTLHF. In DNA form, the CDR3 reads TGTGCCAGCAGCTTAGGGGGGGGTACCCTCCACTTT.

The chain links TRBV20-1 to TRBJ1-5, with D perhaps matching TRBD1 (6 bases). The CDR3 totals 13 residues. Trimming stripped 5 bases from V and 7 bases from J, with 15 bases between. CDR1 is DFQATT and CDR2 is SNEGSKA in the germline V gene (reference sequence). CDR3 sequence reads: CSAYTGSNQPQHF. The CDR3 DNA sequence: TGCAGTGCTTATACAGGGTCGAACCAGCCCCAGCATTTT.

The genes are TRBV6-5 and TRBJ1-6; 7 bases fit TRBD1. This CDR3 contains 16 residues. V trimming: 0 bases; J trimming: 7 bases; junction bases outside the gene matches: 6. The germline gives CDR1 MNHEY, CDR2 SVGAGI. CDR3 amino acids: CASSYSNGRGNSPLHF. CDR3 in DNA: TGTGCCAGCAGTTACTCGAACGGCAGGGGGAATTCACCCCTCCACTTT.

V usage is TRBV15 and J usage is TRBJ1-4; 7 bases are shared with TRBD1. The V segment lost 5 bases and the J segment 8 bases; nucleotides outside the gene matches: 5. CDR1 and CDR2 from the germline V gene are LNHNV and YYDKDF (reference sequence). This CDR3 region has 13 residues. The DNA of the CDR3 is TGTGCCACCAGCGGGAACAGGGGAGAAAAACTGTTTTTT. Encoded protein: CATSGNRGEKLFF.

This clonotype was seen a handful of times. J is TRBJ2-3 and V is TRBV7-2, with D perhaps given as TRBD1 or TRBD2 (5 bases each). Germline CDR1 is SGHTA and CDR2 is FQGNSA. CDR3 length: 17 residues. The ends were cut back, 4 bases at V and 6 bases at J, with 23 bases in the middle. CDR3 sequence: CASSSPSLGTPADTQYF. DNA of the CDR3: TGTGCCAGCAGCTCCCCTTCTCTCGGGACGCCCGCCGATACGCAGTATTTT.

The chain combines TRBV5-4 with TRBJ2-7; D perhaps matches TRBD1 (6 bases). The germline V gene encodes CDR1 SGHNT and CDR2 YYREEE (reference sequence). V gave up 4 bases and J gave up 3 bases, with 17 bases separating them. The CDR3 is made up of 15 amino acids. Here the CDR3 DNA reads TGTGCCAGCAGCCAAGAACAGGGCTACAGCTACGAGCAGTACTTC. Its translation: CASSQEQGYSYEQYF.

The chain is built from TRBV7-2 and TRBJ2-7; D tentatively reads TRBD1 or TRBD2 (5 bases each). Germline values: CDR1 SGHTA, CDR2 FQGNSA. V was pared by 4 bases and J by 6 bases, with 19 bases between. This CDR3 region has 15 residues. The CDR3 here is CASSSKKGRNGEQYF. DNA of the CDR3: TGTGCCAGCAGCTCAAAAAAGGGACGGAACGGCGAGCAGTACTTC. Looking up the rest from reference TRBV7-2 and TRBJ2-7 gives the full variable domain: GAGVSQSPSNKVTEKGKDVELRCDPISGHTALYWYRQSLGQGLEFLIYFQGNSAPDKSGLPSDRFSAERTGGSVSTLTIQRTQQEDSAVYLCASSSKKGRNGEQYFGPGTRLTVT.

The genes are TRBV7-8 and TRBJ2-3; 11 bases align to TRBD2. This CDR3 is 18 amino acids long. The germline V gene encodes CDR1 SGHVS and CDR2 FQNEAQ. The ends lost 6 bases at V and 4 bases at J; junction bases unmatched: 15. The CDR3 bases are TGTGCCAGCAGTGACTCAACTAGCGGGGGACAGGTTGCAGATACGCAGTATTTT. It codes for CASSDSTSGGQVADTQYF.

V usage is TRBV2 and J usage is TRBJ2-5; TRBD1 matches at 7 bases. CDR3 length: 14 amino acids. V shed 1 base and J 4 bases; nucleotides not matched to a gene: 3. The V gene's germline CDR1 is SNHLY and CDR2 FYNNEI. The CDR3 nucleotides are TGTGCCAGCAGTGAAGGGCCAGGGGGAGAGACCCAGTACTTC. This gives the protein CASSEGPGGETQYF.

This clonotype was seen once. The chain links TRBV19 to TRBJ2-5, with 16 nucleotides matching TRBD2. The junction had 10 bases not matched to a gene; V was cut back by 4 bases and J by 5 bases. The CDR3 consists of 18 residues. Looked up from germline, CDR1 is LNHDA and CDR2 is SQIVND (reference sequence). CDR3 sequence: CASSRGLAGGRGWETQYF. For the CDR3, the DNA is TGTGCCAGTAGTAGGGGACTAGCGGGGGGGCGTGGATGGGAGACCCAGTACTTC.

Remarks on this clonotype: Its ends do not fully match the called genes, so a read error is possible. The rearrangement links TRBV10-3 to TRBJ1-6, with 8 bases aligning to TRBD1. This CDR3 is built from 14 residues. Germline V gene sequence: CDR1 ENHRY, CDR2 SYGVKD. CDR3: CASSLTGDNSPLHF. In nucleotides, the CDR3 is TGTGCCAGCAGTTTGACAGGGGATAATTCACCCCTCCACTTT.

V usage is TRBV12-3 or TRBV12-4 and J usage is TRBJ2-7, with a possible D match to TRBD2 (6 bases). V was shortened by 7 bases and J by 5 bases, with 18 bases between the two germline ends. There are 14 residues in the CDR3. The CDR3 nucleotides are TGTGCCAGCACCATCGACGGGGGTGTGGACGAGCAGTACTTC. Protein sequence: CASTIDGGVDEQYF.